These 5 T cell receptor beta chains share one sample of origin, sequenced in a study of blood T cell repertoires in COVID-19. TCRdb's table, derived via immunoSEQ multiplex PCR, lists solely in-frame clones and lacks some. The data show under 150,000 clones, with approximately 85% seen just once and around 13% held by the top ten. The sequenced material came from peripheral blood. The receptors were gathered from a human donor in a cohort sampled during active COVID-19.

The chain employs TRBV12-3 or TRBV12-4 and TRBJ2-1; no reliable D call. This CDR3 is 11 amino acids long. V dropped 6 bases and J dropped 9 bases, with 9 bases sitting between them. The CDR3 DNA sequence: TGTGCCAGCAGCCACAGCCTTGAGCAGTTCTTC. It specifies CASSHSLEQFF.

This chain connects TRBV21-1 to TRBJ1-4; TRBD1 is taken as the D call from the table, unchecked against the DNA. TRBV21-1 is assigned pseudogene status. CDR3 length equals 17 residues. CDR3 amino acids: CASSKDGTGITNEKLFF. CDR3 in DNA: TGTGCCAGCAGCAAAGATGGAACAGGCATCACTAATGAAAAACTGTTTTTT.

The gene calls are TRBV11-2 and TRBJ2-7, with D unresolved. With 2 bases removed from V and 7 bases from J, the gap between germline ends came to 15 bases. Germline CDR1 is SGHAT and CDR2 is FQNNGV. CDR3 length: 14 amino acids. The chain's CDR3 is CASSLLLGDLEQYF. The CDR3, as DNA: TGTGCCAGCAGCTTATTGTTGGGCGACCTGGAGCAGTACTTC.

About this clone itself: In the same sample, other DNA sequences code for this CDR3. The J gene is TRBJ1-2, the V gene TRBV5-4; 8 nucleotides agree with TRBD1. There are 13 residues in the CDR3. V gave up 4 bases and J gave up 8 bases; unmatched junction bases: 7. Germline CDR1 reads SGHNT; CDR2 reads YYREEE (reference sequence). In DNA, the CDR3 is TGTGCCAGCAGCCCGGACAGGGATTACGGCTACACCTTC. Protein sequence: CASSPDRDYGYTF.

The chain carries TRBV3-1 (or the pseudogene TRBV3-2) and TRBJ2-7, with 8 bases that match TRBD1. The length of the CDR3 is 14 residues. Germline V gene lookup returns CDR1 LGHDT and CDR2 YNNKEL (reference sequence). With 3 bases clipped from V and 12 bases from J, the junction kept 13 bases outside the gene matches. As DNA, the CDR3 is TGTGCCAGCAGCCAGAGGGGACAGGCTATGGTGGCGTACTTC. Protein: CASSQRGQAMVAYF.